This TCR beta chain was retrieved from a study of OX40 agonist ivuxolimab in advanced cancers. As for the study more broadly: Ivuxolimab was a fully human IgG2 agonistic monoclonal antibody targeting the costimulatory receptor OX40 (CD134). Intravenous ivuxolimab was administered to patients every 2 weeks at six dose levels: 0.01, 0.1, 0.3, 1.5, 3 and 10 mg/kg. Among the approximately 54 dose-escalation patients, some 20 had hepatocellular carcinoma, roughly 15 melanoma, 9 renal cell carcinoma and 9 head and neck cancer. A male proportion of almost 85% and a mean age of around 60 years, ranging from 23 to 79, were recorded for the dose-escalation cohort. Prior anti-PD-1, anti-PD-L1 or anti-CTLA-4 therapy was permitted, and checkpoint inhibitors had been received by approximately 39% of dose-escalation patients. Partial responses occurred in three dose-escalation patients: two with cutaneous melanoma and one with hepatocellular carcinoma. The point of sequencing TCRbeta in the periphery was to test whether ivuxolimab changed TCR sequence diversity and drove clonal T-cell expansion. The paper covers the monotherapy dose-escalation part of the phase I ivuxolimab trial, which included N of about 50 patients.

Per the germline V gene (reference sequence), MNHNY is the CDR1 and SVGAGI is the CDR2. V and J lose 2 bases and 5 bases, and a span of 7 bases separates them. Reading from cysteine to phenylalanine, the CDR3 counts 14 amino acids. Just CDR3 DNA is preserved here, 42 bases in frame from base 1. Broad study findings and their caveats: The antigen specificity of the clonally expanded peripheral T cells was not determined. Low levels of normalized T-cell clonal expansion were also shown by some nonresponding patients. Partial responders in the 0.1-3.0 mg/kg groups had among the lowest normalized peripheral clonal expansion, especially among CD8+ T cells. After ivuxolimab, expanded clones were on average more numerous among CD8+ T cells than among CD4+ T cells. At doses of 0.1 to 3.0 mg/kg, clonal expansion of both CD4+ and CD8+ T cells in blood was seen between baseline and week 6.

Patients with autoimmune disease history or receiving systemic immunosuppression were excluded from the trial. Peripheral blood for TCR sequencing was collected from all dose cohorts at baseline, on cycle 4 day 1, and on cycle 7 day 1. Samples came from an open-label, multicenter, first-in-human phase I dose-escalation trial of ivuxolimab. Adults with locally advanced or metastatic melanoma, renal cell carcinoma, hepatocellular carcinoma or head and neck squamous cell carcinoma were enrolled in the trial. Before TCR sequencing, CD4+ T cells and CD8+ T cells were sorted from peripheral blood as separate populations. In this sample, this clone turned up once. Its antigen has not been determined. Qualities for individual bases were not recorded, and no much larger clone is one base off. For sequencing of the TCRbeta CDR3 region, genomic DNA was extracted from the sorted cells. The immunoSEQ Assay was used to sequence the TCRbeta CDR3 regions. TCRdb's version of the immuneACCESS table is confined to in-frame rearrangements and falls short of the full clone set. An unresolved V gene accounts for under half of the shortfall where checked; the remainder is of unknown origin. Here the sample has tens of thousands of clones; roughly nine tenths occur a single time. Less than 0.55% of the sample lies in the top ten.

Here the sequenced sample was CD4+ or CD8+ T cells sorted from blood, taken in a trial of the OX40 agonist ivuxolimab. The chain was built from TRBV6-6 and TRBJ1-6, with the identity of the D gene unclear. This clonotype was obtained from an adult with an advanced solid tumor such as melanoma, head and neck, liver or kidney cancer. The nucleotide sequence is TGTGCCAGCAGTTACGTCGGGAATAATTCACCCCTCCACTTT. The translation is CASSYVGNNSPLHF.